This record looks at one T cell receptor (beta chain) sequence and its context. Its target is unknown. The authors ran the immunoSEQ assay, v3.0, at survey level. Measured with immunoSEQ multiplex PCR; TCRdb has only the in-frame clones, and not every one. Among roughly 30,000 clones listed, approximately 95% were seen once. The sample belongs to a study of long-term antiretroviral therapy in people with HIV. Across the whole study: The earliest samples came from an era when ART typically awaited falling CD4 counts.

Study results and caveats: Those clones which expanded before ART made up the dominant part of the repertoire at all time points. Following ART, diversity rose but still fell short of transplant donor controls. CDR3 lengths in HIV samples spanned a narrower range than controls.

CDR1 and CDR2 from the germline V gene are WSHSY and SAAADI. Trimming took off 0 bases at V and 4 bases at J, with 19 bases between the two ends. This CDR3 is 18 amino acids long. Source: unsorted PBMCs, taken 5.3 years after starting antiretroviral therapy. This clonotype originated in a man over 45 with HIV. The chain employs TRBV10-2 and TRBJ2-1, with D perhaps TRBD1 (6 bases). The CDR3 nucleotides are TGCGCCAGCAGTGAGTCGACTGCCGGGACATCCCATTACAATGAGCAGTTCTTC. Translation: CASSESTAGTSHYNEQFF.